Each of the 4 T cell receptor beta chains below was sequenced from the same sample in a study of PD-1 blockade in classical Hodgkin lymphoma. Relapses following autologous stem cell transplantation were seen in all patients, with brentuximab vedotin exposure varying. The table came from immunoSEQ multiplex PCR; TCRdb's copy has only in-frame clones and leaves some out. The data contain 20,000 to 25,000 clones, more than 60% of them seen just once; the ten biggest clones take up about 40%. The specimen comprised peripheral blood mononuclear cells (PBMCs), sampled before the second cycle of nivolumab. Receptors originate from a human donor with classical Hodgkin lymphoma.

The CDR3 loop is CASSPPRGGGPSSTDTQYF. The CDR3 DNA is TGTGCCAGCAGCCCACCTCGGGGGGGAGGGCCGTCTAGTACAGATACGCAGTATTTT. The chain has TRBV7-2 and TRBJ2-3; 8 nucleotides line up with TRBD2. With V trimmed by 5 bases and J by 3 bases, 19 bases remained unmatched. CDR3 length: 19 residues. The germline gives CDR1 SGHTA, CDR2 FQGNSA.

The V gene is TRBV21-1, the J gene TRBJ2-4; TRBD1 is taken as the D call from the table, unchecked against the DNA. TRBV21-1 is given as a pseudogene. This CDR3 is built from 15 residues. This chain's CDR3 is CASSPRQGNQNIQYF. The CDR3 DNA sequence: TGTGCCAGCAGCCCCCGACAGGGAAACCAAAACATTCAGTACTTC.

This clone has more than one count but fewer than ten. The rearrangement links TRBV19 to TRBJ2-1; D may correspond to TRBD1 or TRBD2 (5 bases each). This CDR3 has 12 amino acids. Germline CDR1 and CDR2: LNHDA and SQIVND (reference sequence). V lost 3 bases, J lost 6 bases, and 6 bases lay in between. In DNA form, the CDR3 reads TGTGCCAGTAGTATGGGACCCAATGAGCAGTTCTTC. Translated: CASSMGPNEQFF.

J is TRBJ1-2 and V is TRBV6-1; D unresolved. V dropped 2 bases and J dropped 4 bases, with 11 bases sitting between them. The CDR3 contains 14 residues. CDR1 is MNHNS, CDR2 SASEGT, per germline. The CDR3 protein is CASSESGVTYGYTF. For the CDR3, the DNA is TGTGCCAGCAGTGAAAGCGGGGTTACCTATGGCTACACCTTC.